The clone carrying this TCR beta chain was seen only a few times. Its target is not known. This sample is drawn from a study of T cell responses to AZD1222 COVID-19 vaccine. Study-level points and caveats: The CD4 TCRs associated with vaccination extended across spike and predominated at 160-218 and 743-854. Repertoires were obtained solely post-peak T cell response.

Sequenced by immunoSEQ multiplex PCR; TCRdb stores in-frame clones only, minus some. The repertoire holds 150,000 to 180,000 clones, roughly nine tenths seen once, with 5.5% in the top ten. With 6 bases removed from V and 5 bases from J, the gap between germline ends came to 16 bases. Germline assignment: CDR1 SGHTA and CDR2 FQGNSA. The CDR3 spans 14 residues. The sequencing used peripheral blood, collected on day 0 of MenACWY control vaccination. This chain connects TRBV7-2 to TRBJ1-1; D uncertain. This receptor was obtained from an adult in good health. DNA for the CDR3: TGTGCCAGCAGTTCCGATGGTCGGGGAACTGAAGCTTTCTTT. This codes for CASSSDGRGTEAFF.